This TCR beta chain was observed in a study of cytomegalovirus exposure and HLA in healthy donors. Primers for the PCR totalled 60 Vbeta and 13 Jbeta. The repertoire was sequenced with immunoSEQ multiplex PCR; TCRdb's copy has only in-frame clones and lacks some. The sample includes 150,000 to 200,000 clones, around nine tenths of them seen just once. This CDR3 comprises 13 residues. The germline gives CDR1 SGHRS, CDR2 YFSETQ. V lost 4 bases and J lost 2, with 10 bases in between. The specimen sequenced was PBMCs. This chain uses TRBV5-1 with TRBJ2-7, with D maybe TRBD1 (6 bases). The TCR sequence derives from a woman in her late teens or twenties in good health and CMV-seronegative. The CDR3 bases are TGCGCCAGCAGCCTACAGGGCCCCTACGAGCAGTACTTC. As protein: CASSLQGPYEQYF.